This T cell receptor beta chain was recorded in a study of T cell clones after liver transplantation. The wider study: TCRbeta sequencing after a pre-transplant mixed lymphocyte reaction identified graft-donor-reactive clones, later tracked in post-transplant blood. Three of eight recipients were HCV-positive; others had non-autoimmune, non-viral indications. Study results and caveats: Low donor cell numbers restricted donor-reactive repertoire measurement in a couple of subjects.

A note on this clone: Its antigen is still unknown.

The CDR3 spans 15 residues. Germline CDR1 is MNHNS and CDR2 is SASEGT. Trimming cost V 4 bases and J 4 bases, with 11 bases left between them. Sequencing was performed with immunoSEQ multiplex PCR; in TCRdb, only in-frame clones are kept and a portion is missing. The sample consists of tens of thousands of clones, around 70% of them appearing once. This rearrangement joins TRBV6-1 to TRBJ1-6, with a possible D match to TRBD1 (5 bases). The source of this sequence is a human patient who received a liver transplant. The graft donor may have given rise to some T cells. Specimen: CD4+ T cells from blood, collected at the 22-month timepoint. CDR3 coding DNA: TGTGCCAGCAGTGGACAGCTTGTATATAATTCACCCCTCCACTTT. Encoded protein: CASSGQLVYNSPLHF.